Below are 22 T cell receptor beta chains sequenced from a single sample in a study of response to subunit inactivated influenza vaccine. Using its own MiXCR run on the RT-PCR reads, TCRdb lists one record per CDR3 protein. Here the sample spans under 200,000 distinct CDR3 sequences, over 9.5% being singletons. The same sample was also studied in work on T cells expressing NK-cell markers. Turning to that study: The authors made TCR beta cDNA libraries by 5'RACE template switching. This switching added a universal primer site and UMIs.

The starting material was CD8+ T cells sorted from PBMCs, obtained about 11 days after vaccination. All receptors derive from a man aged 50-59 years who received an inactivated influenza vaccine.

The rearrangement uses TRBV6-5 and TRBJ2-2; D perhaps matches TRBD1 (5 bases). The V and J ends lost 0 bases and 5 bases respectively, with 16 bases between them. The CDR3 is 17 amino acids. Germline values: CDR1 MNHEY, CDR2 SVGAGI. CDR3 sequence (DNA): TGTGCCAGCAGTTACTCGAATCTCCAGGGATATACCGGGGAGCTGTTTTTT. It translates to CASSYSNLQGYTGELFF.

The CDR3 here is CASQTAPAEQYF. CDR3 coding DNA: TGTGCCAGTCAAACCGCCCCAGCCGAGCAGTACTTC. The rearrangement uses TRBV7-6 and TRBJ2-7; D uncertain. The V end lost 9 bases, the J end lost 6 bases, and 15 bases lay between the germline ends. Germline V gives CDR1 SGHVS, CDR2 FNYEAQ. The CDR3 has 12 amino acids.

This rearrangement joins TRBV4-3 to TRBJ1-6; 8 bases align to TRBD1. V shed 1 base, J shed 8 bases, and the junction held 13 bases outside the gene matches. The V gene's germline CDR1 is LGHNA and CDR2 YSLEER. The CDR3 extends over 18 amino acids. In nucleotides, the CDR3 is TGCGCCAGCAGCCAAGCTTTCTTCGAGGACAGGGTTCATTCACCCCTCCACTTT. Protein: CASSQAFFEDRVHSPLHF.

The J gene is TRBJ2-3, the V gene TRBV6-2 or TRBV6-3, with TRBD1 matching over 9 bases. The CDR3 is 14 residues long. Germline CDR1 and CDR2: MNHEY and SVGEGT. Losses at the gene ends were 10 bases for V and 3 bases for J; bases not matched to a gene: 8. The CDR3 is CATGGQGWTDTQYF. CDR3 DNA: TGTGCCACCGGGGGACAGGGATGGACAGATACGCAGTATTTT.

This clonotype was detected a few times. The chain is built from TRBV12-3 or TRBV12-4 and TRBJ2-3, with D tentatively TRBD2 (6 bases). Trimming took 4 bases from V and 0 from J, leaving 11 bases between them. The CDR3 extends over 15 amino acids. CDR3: CASSSLRGSTDTQYF. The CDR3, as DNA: TGTGCCAGCAGTTCCCTCCGGGGGAGCACAGATACGCAGTATTTT.

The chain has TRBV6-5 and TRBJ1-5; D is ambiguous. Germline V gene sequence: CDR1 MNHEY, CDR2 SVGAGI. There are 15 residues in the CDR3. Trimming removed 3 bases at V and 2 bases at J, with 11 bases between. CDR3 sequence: CASSYNSGGNQPQHF. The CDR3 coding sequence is TGTGCCAGCAGTTATAATTCTGGGGGCAATCAGCCCCAGCATTTT.

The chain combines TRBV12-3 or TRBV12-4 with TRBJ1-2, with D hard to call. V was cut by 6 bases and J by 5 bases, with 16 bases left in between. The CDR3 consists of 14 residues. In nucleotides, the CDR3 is TGTGCCAGCAGCCCCTCCGGGTCCTCATATGGCTACACCTTC. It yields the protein CASSPSGSSYGYTF.

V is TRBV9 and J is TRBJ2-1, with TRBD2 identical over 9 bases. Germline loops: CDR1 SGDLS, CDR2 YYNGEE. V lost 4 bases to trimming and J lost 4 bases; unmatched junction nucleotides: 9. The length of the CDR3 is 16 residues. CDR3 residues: CASSPHSGSIYNEQFF. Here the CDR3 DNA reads TGTGCCAGCAGCCCTCATAGCGGGAGTATTTACAATGAGCAGTTCTTC.

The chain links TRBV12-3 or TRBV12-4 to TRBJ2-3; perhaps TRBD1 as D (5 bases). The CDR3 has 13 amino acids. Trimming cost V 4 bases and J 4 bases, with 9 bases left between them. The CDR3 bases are TGTGCCAGCAGTTCAGGGATGTCAGATACGCAGTATTTT. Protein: CASSSGMSDTQYF.

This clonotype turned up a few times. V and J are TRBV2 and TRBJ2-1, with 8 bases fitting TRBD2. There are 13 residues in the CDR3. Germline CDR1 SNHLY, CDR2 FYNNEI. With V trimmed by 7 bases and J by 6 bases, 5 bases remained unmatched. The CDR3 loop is CASKETSGNEQFF. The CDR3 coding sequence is TGTGCCAGCAAGGAAACTAGCGGCAATGAGCAGTTCTTC.

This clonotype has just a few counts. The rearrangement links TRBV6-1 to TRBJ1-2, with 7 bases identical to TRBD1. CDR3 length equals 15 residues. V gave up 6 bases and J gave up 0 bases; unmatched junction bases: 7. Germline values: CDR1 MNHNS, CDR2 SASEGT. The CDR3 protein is CASRTNRGTNYGYTF. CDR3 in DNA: TGTGCCAGCAGGACCAACAGGGGAACTAACTATGGCTACACCTTC.

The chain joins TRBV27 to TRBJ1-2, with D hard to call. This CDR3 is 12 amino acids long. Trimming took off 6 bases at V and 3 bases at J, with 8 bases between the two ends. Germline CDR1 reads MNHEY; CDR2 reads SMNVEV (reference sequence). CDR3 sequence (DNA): TGTGCCAGCAGCGACGGATACTATGGCTACACCTTC. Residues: CASSDGYYGYTF.

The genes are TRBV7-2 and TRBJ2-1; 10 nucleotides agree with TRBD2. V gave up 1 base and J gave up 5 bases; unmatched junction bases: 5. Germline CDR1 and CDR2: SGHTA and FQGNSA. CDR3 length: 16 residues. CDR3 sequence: CASSLVGLAVNNEQFF. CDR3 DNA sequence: TGTGCCAGCAGCTTAGTAGGACTAGCGGTTAACAATGAGCAGTTCTTC.

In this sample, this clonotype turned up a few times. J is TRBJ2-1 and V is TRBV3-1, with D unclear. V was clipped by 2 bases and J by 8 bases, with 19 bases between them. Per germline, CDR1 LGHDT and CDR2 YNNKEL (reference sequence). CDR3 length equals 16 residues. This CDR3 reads CASSQNPGAVSDEQFF. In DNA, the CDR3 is TGTGCCAGCAGCCAAAACCCCGGCGCGGTTTCGGATGAGCAGTTCTTC.

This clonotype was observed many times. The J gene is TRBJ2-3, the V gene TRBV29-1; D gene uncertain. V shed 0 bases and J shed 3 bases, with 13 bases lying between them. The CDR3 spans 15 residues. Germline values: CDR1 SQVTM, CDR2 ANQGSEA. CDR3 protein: CSVEERLDPTDTQYF. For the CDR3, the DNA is TGCAGCGTTGAAGAACGGCTGGATCCTACAGATACGCAGTATTTT.

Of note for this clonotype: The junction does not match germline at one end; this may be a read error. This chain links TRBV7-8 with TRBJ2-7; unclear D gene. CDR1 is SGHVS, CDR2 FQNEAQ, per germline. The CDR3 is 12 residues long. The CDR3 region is CASSSRSYEQYF. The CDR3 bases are TGCGCCAGCAGCTCCCGATCCTACGAGCAGTACTTC. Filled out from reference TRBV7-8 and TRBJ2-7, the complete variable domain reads GAGVSQSPRYKVAKRGQDVALRCDPISGHVSLFWYQQALGQGPEFLTYFQNEAQLDKSGLPSDRFFAERPEGSVSTLKIQRTQQEDSAVYLCASSSRSYEQYFGPGTRLTVT.

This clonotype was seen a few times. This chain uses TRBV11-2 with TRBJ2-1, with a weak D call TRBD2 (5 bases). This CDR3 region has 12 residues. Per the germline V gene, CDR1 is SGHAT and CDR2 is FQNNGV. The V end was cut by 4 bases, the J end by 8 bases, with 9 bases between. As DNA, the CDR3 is TGTGCCAGCAGCTGGACTGGCGATGAGCAGTTCTTC. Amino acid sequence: CASSWTGDEQFF.

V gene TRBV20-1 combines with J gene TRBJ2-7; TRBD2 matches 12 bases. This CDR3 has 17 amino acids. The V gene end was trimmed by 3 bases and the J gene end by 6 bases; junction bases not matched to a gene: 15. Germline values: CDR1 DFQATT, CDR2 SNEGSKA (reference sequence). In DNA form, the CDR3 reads TGCAGTGCTAGTTTTATCTCTAGCGGGAGGGCCCTGATCGAGCAGTACTTC. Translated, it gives CSASFISSGRALIEQYF.

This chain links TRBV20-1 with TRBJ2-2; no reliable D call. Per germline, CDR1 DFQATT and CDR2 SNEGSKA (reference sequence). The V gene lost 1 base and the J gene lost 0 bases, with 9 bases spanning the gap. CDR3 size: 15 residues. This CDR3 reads CSARVMGTNTGELFF. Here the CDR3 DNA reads TGCAGTGCTAGAGTTATGGGAACGAACACCGGGGAGCTGTTTTTT.

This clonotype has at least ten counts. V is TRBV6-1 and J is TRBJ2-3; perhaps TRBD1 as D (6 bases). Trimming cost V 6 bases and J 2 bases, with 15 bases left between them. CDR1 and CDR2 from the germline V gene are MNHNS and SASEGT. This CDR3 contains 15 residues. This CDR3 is CASSPQGLPTDTQYF. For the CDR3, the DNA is TGTGCCAGCAGCCCCCAGGGGCTCCCCACAGATACGCAGTATTTT.

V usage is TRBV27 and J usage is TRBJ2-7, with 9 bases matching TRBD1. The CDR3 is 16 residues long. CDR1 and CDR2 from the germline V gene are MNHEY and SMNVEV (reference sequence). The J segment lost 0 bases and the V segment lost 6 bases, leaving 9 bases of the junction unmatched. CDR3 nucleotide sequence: TGTGCCAGCAGACAAATTGGACAGGGGAGCTCCTACGAGCAGTACTTC. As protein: CASRQIGQGSSYEQYF.

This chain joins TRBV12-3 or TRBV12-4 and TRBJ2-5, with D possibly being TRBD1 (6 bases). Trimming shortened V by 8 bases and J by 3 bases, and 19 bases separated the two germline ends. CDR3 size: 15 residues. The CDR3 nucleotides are TGTGCCAGCGCTGAAACCCAAACAGGGAAAGAGACCCAGTACTTC. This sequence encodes CASAETQTGKETQYF.